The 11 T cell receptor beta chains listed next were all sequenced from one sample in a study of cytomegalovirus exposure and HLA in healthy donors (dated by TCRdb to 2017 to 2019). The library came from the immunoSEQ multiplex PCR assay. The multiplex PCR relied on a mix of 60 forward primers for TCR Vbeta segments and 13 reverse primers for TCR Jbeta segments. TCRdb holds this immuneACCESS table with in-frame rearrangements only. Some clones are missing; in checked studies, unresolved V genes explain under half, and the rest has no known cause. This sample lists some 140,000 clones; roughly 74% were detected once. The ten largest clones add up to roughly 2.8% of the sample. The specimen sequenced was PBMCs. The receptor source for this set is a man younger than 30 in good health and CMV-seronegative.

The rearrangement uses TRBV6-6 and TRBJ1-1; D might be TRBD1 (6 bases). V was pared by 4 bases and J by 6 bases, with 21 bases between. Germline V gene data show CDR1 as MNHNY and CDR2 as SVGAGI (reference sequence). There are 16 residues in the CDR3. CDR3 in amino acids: CASSLLQGGGDAEAFF. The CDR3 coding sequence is TGTGCCAGCAGTTTATTACAGGGCGGTGGGGACGCTGAAGCTTTCTTT.

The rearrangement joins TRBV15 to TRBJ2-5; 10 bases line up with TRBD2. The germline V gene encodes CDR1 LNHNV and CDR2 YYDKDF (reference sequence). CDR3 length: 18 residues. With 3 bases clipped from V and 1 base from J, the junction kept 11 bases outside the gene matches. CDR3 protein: CATSSRLLAGNIQETQYF. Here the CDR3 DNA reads TGTGCCACCAGCAGCAGGCTACTAGCGGGGAACATCCAAGAGACCCAGTACTTC.

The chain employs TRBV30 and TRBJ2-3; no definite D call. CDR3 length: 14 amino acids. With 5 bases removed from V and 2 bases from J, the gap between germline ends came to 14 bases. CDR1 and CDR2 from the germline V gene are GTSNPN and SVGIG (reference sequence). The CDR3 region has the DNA TGTGCCTGGGGTCCCGGGTCGACCACAGATACGCAGTATTTT. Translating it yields CAWGPGSTTDTQYF.

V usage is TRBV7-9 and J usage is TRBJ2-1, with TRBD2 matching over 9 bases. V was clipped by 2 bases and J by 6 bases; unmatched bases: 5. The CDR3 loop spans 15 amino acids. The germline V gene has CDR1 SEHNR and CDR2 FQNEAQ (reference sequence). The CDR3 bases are TGTGCCAGCAGCTTAAATAGCGGGGGACCCAATGAGCAGTTCTTC. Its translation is CASSLNSGGPNEQFF.

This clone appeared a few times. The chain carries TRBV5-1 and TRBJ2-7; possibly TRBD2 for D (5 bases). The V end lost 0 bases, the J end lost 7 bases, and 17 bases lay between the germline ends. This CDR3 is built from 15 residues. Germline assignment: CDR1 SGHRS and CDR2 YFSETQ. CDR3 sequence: CASSLVATRSGEQYF. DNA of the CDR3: TGCGCCAGCAGCTTGGTGGCAACCCGGTCGGGGGAGCAGTACTTC. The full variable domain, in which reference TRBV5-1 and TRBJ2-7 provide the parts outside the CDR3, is KAGVTQTPRYLIKTRGQQVTLSCSPISGHRSVSWYQQTPGQGLQFLFEYFSETQRNKGNFPGRFSGRQFSNSRSEMNVSTLELGDSALYLCASSLVATRSGEQYFGPGTRLTVT.

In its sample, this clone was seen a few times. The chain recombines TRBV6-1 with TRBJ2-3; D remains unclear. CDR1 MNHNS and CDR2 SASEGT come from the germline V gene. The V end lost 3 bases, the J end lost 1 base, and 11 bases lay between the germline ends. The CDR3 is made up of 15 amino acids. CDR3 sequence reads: CASSDLTSGTDTQYF. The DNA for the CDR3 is TGTGCCAGCAGTGACTTGACAAGTGGCACAGATACGCAGTATTTT.

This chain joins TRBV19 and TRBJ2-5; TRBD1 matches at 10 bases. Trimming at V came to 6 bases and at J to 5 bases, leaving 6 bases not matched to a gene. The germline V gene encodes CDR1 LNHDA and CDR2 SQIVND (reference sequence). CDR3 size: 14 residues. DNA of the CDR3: TGTGCCAGTAGGCCGACAGGGGGCATCGAGACCCAGTACTTC. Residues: CASRPTGGIETQYF.

This chain's CDR3 is CASSGDERYWAQYF. CDR3 coding DNA: TGTGCCAGCAGTGGAGATGAGCGCTATTGGGCCCAGTACTTC. The chain has TRBV11-2 and TRBJ2-5; D remains unclear. The V and J ends lost 6 bases and 9 bases respectively, with 20 bases between them. Germline CDR1 is SGHAT and CDR2 is FQNNGV. CDR3 length: 14 residues.

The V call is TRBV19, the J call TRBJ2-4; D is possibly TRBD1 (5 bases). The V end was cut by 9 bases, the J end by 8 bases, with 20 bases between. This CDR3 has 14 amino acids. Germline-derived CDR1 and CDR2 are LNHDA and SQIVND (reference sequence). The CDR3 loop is CASQLMAQGDIQYF. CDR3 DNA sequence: TGTGCCAGCCAGCTGATGGCGCAGGGTGACATTCAGTACTTC.

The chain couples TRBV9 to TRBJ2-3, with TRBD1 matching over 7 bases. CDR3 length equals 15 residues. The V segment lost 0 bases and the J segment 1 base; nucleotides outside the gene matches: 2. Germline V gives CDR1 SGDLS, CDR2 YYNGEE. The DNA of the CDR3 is TGTGCCAGCAGCGTAGTGGGACAGCGCACAGATACGCAGTATTTT. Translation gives CASSVVGQRTDTQYF.

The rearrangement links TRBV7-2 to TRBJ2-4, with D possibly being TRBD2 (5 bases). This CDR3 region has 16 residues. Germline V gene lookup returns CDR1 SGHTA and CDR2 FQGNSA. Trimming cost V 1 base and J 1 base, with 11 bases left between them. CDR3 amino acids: CASSLVAGNAKNIQYF. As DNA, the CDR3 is TGTGCCAGCAGCTTAGTCGCCGGGAATGCCAAAAACATTCAGTACTTC.